One sample yielded the 19 T cell receptor beta chains listed below, sequenced in a study of beta chain features in type 1 diabetes. Reverse transcribing all isolated RNA meant expressed TCRB transcripts were sequenced. Using immunoSEQ multiplex PCR, the repertoire was profiled, and TCRdb retains in-frame clones only, with some absent. Found here are hundreds of thousands of clones, roughly 11% of them singletons; the top ten hold under 0.02%. Sequences were obtained from naive CD4+ T cells from blood. These TCRs come from a woman aged 25 to 39 in good health.

This clone turned up a few times. The chain links TRBV7-3 to TRBJ2-3; 11 nucleotides agree with TRBD2. Germline V gene sequence: CDR1 SGHTA, CDR2 FQGTGA. Trimming removed 2 bases from V and 5 bases from J; junction bases left unmatched: 3. The CDR3 runs 15 residues. CDR3: CASSLGLAGGDTQYF. DNA for the CDR3: TGTGCCAGCAGCTTAGGTCTAGCGGGAGGAGATACGCAGTATTTT.

J is TRBJ2-5 and V is TRBV6-5; D remains unclear. V was clipped by 2 bases and J by 0 bases, with 7 bases between them. CDR3 length: 14 amino acids. Germline V CDR1 and CDR2: MNHEY, SVGAGI. The CDR3 protein is CASSYGPHQETQYF. The CDR3 coding sequence is TGTGCCAGCAGTTACGGGCCACACCAAGAGACCCAGTACTTC.

The J gene is TRBJ2-1, the V gene TRBV2, with D possibly TRBD2 on 5 matching bases. The CDR3 runs to 16 residues. V lost 7 bases and J lost 10, with 26 bases in between. Germline CDR1 SNHLY, CDR2 FYNNEI. The CDR3 sequence is CASTKEAGNLAGEQFF. CDR3 nucleotide sequence: TGTGCCAGCACGAAAGAGGCCGGGAATTTGGCTGGGGAGCAGTTCTTC. The whole variable domain, remainder taken from reference TRBV2 and TRBJ2-1, is EPEVTQTPSHQVTQMGQEVILRCVPISNHLYFYWYRQILGQKVEFLVSFYNNEISEKSEIFDDQFSVERPDGSNFTLKIRSTKLEDSAMYFCASTKEAGNLAGEQFFGPGTRLTVL.

Comments on this clone: Other DNA sequences from this sample encode an identical CDR3 as well. The rearrangement links TRBV7-9 to TRBJ1-4; TRBD1 agrees at 10 bases. Per the germline V gene, CDR1 is SEHNR and CDR2 is FQNEAQ (reference sequence). This CDR3 has 14 amino acids. The V segment lost 3 bases and the J segment 6 bases; nucleotides outside the gene matches: 1. DNA for the CDR3: TGTGCCAGCAGCTTCGGGACAGGGGATGAAAAACTGTTTTTT. It codes for CASSFGTGDEKLFF. Complete variable domain (other parts from reference TRBV7-9 and TRBJ1-4): DTGVSQNPRHKITKRGQNVTFRCDPISEHNRLYWYRQTLGQGPEFLTYFQNEAQLEKSRLLSDRFSAERPKGSFSTLEIQRTEQGDSAMYLCASSFGTGDEKLFFGSGTQLSVL.

The sample holds a few counts of this clone. V usage is TRBV14 and J usage is TRBJ2-5, with TRBD2 identical over 11 bases. V lost 4 bases, J lost 1 base, and 5 bases stayed unmatched. CDR1 and CDR2 from the germline V gene are SGHDN and FVKESK. The CDR3 runs 16 residues. DNA of the CDR3: TGTGCCAGCAGCCCCGGGACTAGCGGCCTCCAAGAGACCCAGTACTTC. Amino acids: CASSPGTSGLQETQYF.

This clone was counted between two and nine times. J is TRBJ2-7 and V is TRBV19; 8 nucleotides align to TRBD1. Germline CDR1 reads LNHDA; CDR2 reads SQIVND (reference sequence). CDR3 size: 13 residues. V shed 6 bases and J 6 bases; nucleotides not matched to a gene: 7. CDR3 in amino acids: CASRDRDRLEQYF. The CDR3 region has the DNA TGTGCCAGTAGGGACCGGGACAGGCTCGAGCAGTACTTC.

Only a few counts were recorded for this clone. The chain employs TRBV5-1 and TRBJ2-3; tentative D call: TRBD2 (5 bases). Germline V gene sequence: CDR1 SGHRS, CDR2 YFSETQ. V was trimmed by 7 bases and J by 2 bases, leaving 11 bases between them. The CDR3 runs to 13 residues. The CDR3 region has the DNA TGCGCCAGCGCTTCGGGGTACACAGATACGCAGTATTTT. Protein product: CASASGYTDTQYF.

The chain recombines TRBV29-1 with TRBJ2-3, with a weak D call TRBD2 (6 bases). Trimming shortened V by 4 bases and J by 4 bases, and 12 bases separated the two germline ends. The length of the CDR3 is 13 residues. The germline CDR1 and CDR2 sequences are SQVTM and ANQGSEA. CDR3 DNA: TGCAGCGTTGCGGGGAGGTCAGCAGATACGCAGTATTTT. It codes for CSVAGRSADTQYF.

This clone has more than one count but fewer than ten. Other DNA sequences in this specimen translate into the identical CDR3. V and J are TRBV2 and TRBJ1-1, with D maybe TRBD1 (5 bases). This CDR3 region has 13 residues. Per germline, CDR1 SNHLY and CDR2 FYNNEI. The V gene lost 2 bases and the J gene lost 1 base, with 5 bases spanning the gap. CDR3 sequence reads: CASSEQGNTEAFF. The CDR3 DNA reads as TGTGCCAGCAGTGAACAGGGGAACACTGAAGCTTTCTTT.

This clone was seen only a few times. V and J are TRBV5-6 and TRBJ2-1, with TRBD2 matching 13 bases. Germline CDR1 is SGHDT and CDR2 is YYEEEE. The CDR3 loop spans 18 amino acids. V shed 4 bases and J 7 bases; nucleotides not matched to a gene: 14. This chain's CDR3 is CASSSYRTSGSWGNEQFF. In nucleotides, the CDR3 is TGTGCCAGCAGCAGCTACCGGACTAGCGGGAGTTGGGGGAATGAGCAGTTCTTC. The variable domain in full, completed from reference TRBV5-6 and TRBJ2-1, reads DAGVTQSPTHLIKTRGQQVTLRCSPKSGHDTVSWYQQALGQGPQFIFQYYEEEERQRGNFPDRFSGHQFPNYSSELNVNALLLGDSALYLCASSSYRTSGSWGNEQFFGPGTRLTVL.

This clone showed up just a few times. The CDR3 region has the DNA TGTGCCAGCTCACCACCAAATCCCTTCCGGACTTCGGGGGAGACCCAGTACTTC. As protein: CASSPPNPFRTSGETQYF. The gene calls are TRBV18 and TRBJ2-5; D is possibly TRBD2 (5 bases). Germline assignment: CDR1 KGHSH and CDR2 LQKENI. The V end lost 0 bases, the J end lost 5 bases, and 22 bases lay between the germline ends. CDR3 length: 18 amino acids.

This clone was detected a few times. Other nucleotide sequences in the sample specify the same CDR3. The V gene is TRBV28, the J gene TRBJ2-7, with TRBD2 as a possible D gene (6 bases). Germline V gene lookup returns CDR1 MDHEN and CDR2 SYDVKM. The CDR3 runs to 12 residues. V gave up 3 bases and J gave up 3 bases, with 6 bases separating them. The DNA for the CDR3 is TGTGCCAGCAGTTTGCGGGACTACGAGCAGTACTTC. Its protein is CASSLRDYEQYF.

V is TRBV4-2 and J is TRBJ2-5; 10 nucleotides align to TRBD2. V lost 0 bases, J lost 7 bases, and 8 bases stayed unmatched. There are 16 residues in the CDR3. Germline lookup yields CDR1 LGHNA and CDR2 YNFKEQ. Written as DNA, the CDR3 is TGTGCCAGCAGCCAAGAGGGACTAGCGAAAGAGGGGACCCAGTACTTC. Protein: CASSQEGLAKEGTQYF.

Only a few counts were recorded for this clone. The chain combines TRBV30 with TRBJ2-7; 10 nucleotides align to TRBD2. Trimming cost V 5 bases and J 1 base; bases outside gene matches: 5. This CDR3 has 14 residues. Germline V gene lookup returns CDR1 GTSNPN and CDR2 SVGIG (reference sequence). CDR3 loop: CAWLRTSGSYEQYF. DNA of the CDR3: TGTGCCTGGCTGAGGACTAGCGGTTCCTACGAGCAGTACTTC. Complete variable domain (other parts from reference TRBV30 and TRBJ2-7): SQTIHQWPATLVQPVGSPLSLECTVEGTSNPNLYWYRQAAGRGLQLLFYSVGIGQISSEVPQNLSASRPQDRQFILSSKKLLLSDSGFYLCAWLRTSGSYEQYFGPGTRLTVT.

The chain combines TRBV27 with TRBJ2-7; D is perhaps TRBD2 (6 bases). CDR3 length: 13 amino acids. Germline loops: CDR1 MNHEY, CDR2 SMNVEV (reference sequence). The V and J ends lost 6 bases and 3 bases respectively, with 12 bases between them. CDR3 DNA sequence: TGTGCCAGCAGGACAGTCGGGGGCTACGAGCAGTACTTC. Residues: CASRTVGGYEQYF.

The chain is built from TRBV27 and TRBJ2-5; 11 bases match TRBD2. Trimming cost V 8 bases and J 7 bases; bases outside gene matches: 3. The CDR3 consists of 12 residues. The V gene's germline CDR1 is MNHEY and CDR2 SMNVEV (reference sequence). CDR3 residues: CASHSGRGTQYF. DNA for the CDR3: TGTGCCAGCCATAGCGGGAGGGGGACCCAGTACTTC.

V is TRBV7-2 and J is TRBJ1-2; 8 bases are a match to TRBD1. Losses at the gene ends were 8 bases for V and 5 bases for J; bases not matched to a gene: 7. This CDR3 has 13 amino acids. CDR1 and CDR2 (germline): SGHTA, FQGNSA. The CDR3 is CASGQGAAYGYTF. CDR3 DNA: TGTGCCAGCGGTCAGGGGGCAGCATATGGCTACACCTTC.

The rearrangement links TRBV11-2 to TRBJ1-1; a possible D gene is TRBD1 (5 bases). CDR1 is SGHAT and CDR2 is FQNNGV in the germline V gene. The CDR3 contains 15 residues. Trimming removed 1 base at V and 0 bases at J, with 9 bases between. CDR3 coding DNA: TGTGCCAGCAGCTTAGGGCAGGGATTGAACACTGAAGCTTTCTTT. It encodes CASSLGQGLNTEAFF.

This clone was picked up a small number of times. The chain uses TRBV30 and TRBJ2-7; tentatively, D is TRBD2 (6 bases). Germline lookup yields CDR1 GTSNPN and CDR2 SVGIG (reference sequence). V was trimmed by 0 bases and J by 4 bases, leaving 13 bases between them. The CDR3 runs 14 residues. The CDR3 loop is CAWSVGRELYEQYF. In DNA form, the CDR3 reads TGTGCCTGGAGTGTCGGGCGGGAATTGTACGAGCAGTACTTC.